This is a list of T cell receptor beta chains from one sample in a study of blood T cells in healthy people across ages. From the 5' RACE reads, TCRdb called clonotypes with MiXCR, one entry per CDR3 protein. The sample gives roughly 800,000 distinct CDR3 sequences, about 25% of which show up once; approximately 3.7% is in the top ten. These data were likewise used in another study, on T cells of mothers and their children.

The sample consisted of blood. These TCRs come from a boy under 18 in good health. The CDR3 runs from the conserved cysteine through the conserved F or W. The D gene is left open where the match is weak. The size field is filled for only some rows; it gives once, few, many or a size class.

.	16	TRBV4-3	TRBJ2-7	few	TGCGCCAGCAGCCAAGATTCGGGGGGCCCGTCCTACGAGCAGTACTTC	CASSQDSGGPSYEQYF
.	16	TRBV11-1	TRBJ2-1	.	TGTGCCAGCGGCTCCCTTGAGCGGGCGTCCTACAATGAGCAGTTCTTC	CASGSLERASYNEQFF
TRBD1	14	TRBV6-1	TRBJ2-1	.	TGTGCCAGCAGTGAGACAGGGACCTACAATGAGCAGTTCTTC	CASSETGTYNEQFF
.	16	TRBV25-1	TRBJ2-1	.	TGTGCCAGCAGTGCCCCTAGCTTCGAAACCTACAATGAGCAGTTCTTC	CASSAPSFETYNEQFF
TRBD2	17	TRBV4-3	TRBJ2-4	.	TGCGCCAGCAGCCAAGATAGGGGACTAGCGGCCGAAAACATTCAGTACTTC	CASSQDRGLAAENIQYF
TRBD2	14	TRBV11-3	TRBJ2-7	.	TGTGCCAGCAGCCCCACAGCGGGGTCCTACGAGCAGTACTTC	CASSPTAGSYEQYF
TRBD2	13	TRBV7-2	TRBJ2-3	.	TGTGCCAGCAGCTCTAGCGGGGGAGATACGCAGTATTTT	CASSSSGGDTQYF
TRBD1	16	TRBV7-2	TRBJ1-2	.	TGTGCCAGCAGCTTAGACGGGACAGGGGGATCCTATGGCTACACCTTC	CASSLDGTGGSYGYTF
.	12	TRBV11-2	TRBJ2-5	.	TGTGCCAGCAGCTTTGTCGACTCTACCCAGTACTTC	CASSFVDSTQYF
.	15	TRBV15	TRBJ2-5	.	TGTGCCACCAGCAGTCGGGGTCCGGGGATGGAGACCCAGTACTTC	CATSSRGPGMETQYF
TRBD2	15	TRBV24-1	TRBJ2-7	few	TGTGCCACCAGTGGCCCAGGGACTAACTCCTACGAGCAGTACTTC	CATSGPGTNSYEQYF
.	14	TRBV7-8	TRBJ1-4	.	TGTGCCAACAGCGCCACCCAGGGTAGTGAAAAACTGTTTTTT	CANSATQGSEKLFF
.	16	TRBV28	TRBJ1-1	.	TGTGCCAGCAGGGGGCGGCAGGGAGGTGGGGACACTGAAGCTTTCTTT	CASRGRQGGGDTEAFF
.	15	TRBV6-6	TRBJ1-3	few	TGTGCCAGCAGTGAGACGGAGTACTCTGGAAACACCATATATTTT	CASSETEYSGNTIYF
.	16	TRBV6-5	TRBJ2-1	.	TGTGCCAGCAGTTACTCGACGGGGATGGGGTTTAATGAGCACTTCTTC	CASSYSTGMGFNEHFF
.	14	TRBV28	TRBJ2-5	few	TGTGCCAGCAGTGACAGGAATAGCCAAGAGACCCAGTACTTC	CASSDRNSQETQYF
TRBD1	16	TRBV19	TRBJ2-6	.	TGTGCCAGTAGTAGAGGACAGGCATCTGGGGCCAACGTCCTGACTTTC	CASSRGQASGANVLTF
.	13	TRBV15	TRBJ1-5	.	TGTGCCACCAGCAGGGACCCTTTTGGGACCCAGCATTTT	CATSRDPFGTQHF
TRBD2	16	TRBV6-6	TRBJ2-3	.	TGTGCCAGCAGTGACCGACTAGCCCGAGCCACAGATACGCAGTATTTT	CASSDRLARATDTQYF
.	13	TRBV29-1	TRBJ2-7	many	TGCAGCGCTCGGACAGGGAGGGGATACGAGCAGTACTTC	CSARTGRGYEQYF
.	12	TRBV29-1	TRBJ2-2	.	TGCAGCGTTGAACAGGAGGCCGGGGAGCTGTTTTTT	CSVEQEAGELFF
.	15	TRBV6-5	TRBJ2-5	.	TGTGCCAGCAGTTACGGGGGGACCAAGGTGGTGACCCAGTACTTC	CASSYGGTKVVTQYF
.	17	TRBV7-9	TRBJ2-7	.	TGTGCCAGCAGCTCTCCCCCCATGGGGGCCTGGAACTACGAGCAGTACTTC	CASSSPPMGAWNYEQYF
.	15	TRBV11-2	TRBJ2-2	few	TGTGCCAGCAGCTATCGGGGGGCCGTACCCGGGGAGCTGTTTTTT	CASSYRGAVPGELFF
TRBD2	13	TRBV5-5	TRBJ2-5	many	TGTGCCAGCAGCTTCGGGAGGCAAGAGACCCAGTACTTC	CASSFGRQETQYF
.	10	TRBV6-7	TRBJ1-4	.	TGTGTCAGCACAACGAGACGGGGGGATTTT	CVSTTRRGDF
TRBD1	14	TRBV12-3/TRBV12-4	TRBJ2-7	.	TGTGCCAGCAGTCGGACAGGGGGCATCGACGAGCAGTACTTC	CASSRTGGIDEQYF
.	14	TRBV20-1	TRBJ2-5	many	TGCAGTGCTAGAGATGGTAGGGGCAGGGAGACCCAGTACTTC	CSARDGRGRETQYF
.	14	TRBV20-1	TRBJ2-5	.	TGCAGTGCTAGACCCTTTGGGGGGCAAGAGACCCAGTACTTC	CSARPFGGQETQYF